Below are 17 T cell receptor beta chains sequenced from a single sample in a study of blood T cells in healthy people across ages. PCR was performed a second time for roughly 7 to 11 cycles using a sample-barcoded 5' primer and a J-beta primer mix. TCRdb re-analysed the 5' RACE reads in MiXCR, keeping a single row per CDR3 protein. The repertoire holds around 800,000 distinct CDR3 sequences, roughly 25% seen once, with less than 3.5% in the top ten. In addition, the sample was reused for a study of T cells of mothers and their children.

Sequencing input: blood. The receptor source for this set is a boy younger than 18 in good health.

This clonotype has a handful of counts. V gene TRBV12-3 or TRBV12-4 combines with J gene TRBJ2-5; D is unresolved. The CDR3 totals 11 residues. V gave up 7 bases and J gave up 4 bases, with 7 bases separating them. For the CDR3, the DNA is TGTGCCAGCAAGCTCGGAGAGACCCAGTACTTC. Amino acid sequence: CASKLGETQYF.

This clonotype has just one count. V is TRBV7-2 and J is TRBJ2-3; TRBD2 aligns across 7 bases. Germline loops: CDR1 SGHTA, CDR2 FQGNSA. CDR3 length: 16 residues. V gave up 1 base and J gave up 6 bases; unmatched junction bases: 10. The CDR3 loop reads CASSLEGRAAGDTQYF. The CDR3 DNA reads TGTGCCAGCAGCTTAGAGGGCAGGGCAGCGGGGGATACGCAGTATTTT.

The chain joins TRBV27 to TRBJ2-5, with 9 bases that match TRBD1. The J call may be faulty, since TRBJ2-7 better matches the DNA end. This CDR3 has 15 amino acids. CDR1 MNHEY and CDR2 SMNVEV come from the germline V gene (reference sequence). The CDR3 nucleotides are TGTGCCAGCAGTTTGTACGGGACAGGGACCTACGAGCAGTACTTC. Encoded protein: CASSLYGTGTYEQYF.

This sequence joins TRBV20-1 and TRBJ2-5; weak D call: TRBD2 (6 bases). The J call may be wrong; the DNA end is better matched by TRBJ2-1. Germline CDR1 is DFQATT and CDR2 is SNEGSKA (reference sequence). The CDR3 loop spans 14 amino acids. CDR3 in amino acids: CSASRAGYYNEQFF. CDR3 nucleotide sequence: TGCAGTGCTAGCCGGGCGGGGTACTACAATGAGCAGTTCTTC.

The V and J genes are TRBV28 and TRBJ2-3, with D possibly being TRBD1 (5 bases). The CDR3 covers 15 residues. V lost 10 bases and J lost 2, with 19 bases in between. From germline, CDR1 is MDHEN and CDR2 SYDVKM. The CDR3 DNA sequence: TGTGCCACCAAATCAGGGTCCTTAAACACAGATACGCAGTATTTT. Its translation is CATKSGSLNTDTQYF.

V and J are TRBV5-1 and TRBJ2-5; no definite D call. TRBJ2-1 explains the end of the DNA better; the J call may be wrong. The CDR3 runs to 15 residues. Per the germline V gene, CDR1 is SGHRS and CDR2 is YFSETQ. The CDR3 region has the DNA TGCGCCAGCAGTTCAAGAAACCCCGGGTACAATGAGCAGTTCTTC. Its translation is CASSSRNPGYNEQFF.

V usage is TRBV7-9 and J usage is TRBJ2-5; D assignment may be TRBD1 or TRBD2 (5 bases each). V lost 7 bases, J lost 2 bases, and 17 bases lay in between. Germline CDR1 SEHNR, CDR2 FQNEAQ (reference sequence). CDR3 length equals 15 residues. DNA of the CDR3: TGTGCCAGCACAGCTGAGGGACGCATTCAAGAGACCCAGTACTTC. This gives the protein CASTAEGRIQETQYF. Together with reference TRBV7-9 and TRBJ2-5, the CDR3 gives the full variable domain: DTGVSQNPRHKITKRGQNVTFRCDPISEHNRLYWYRQTLGQGPEFLTYFQNEAQLEKSRLLSDRFSAERPKGSFSTLEIQRTEQGDSAMYLCASTAEGRIQETQYFGPGTRLLVL.

The chain has TRBV29-1 and TRBJ2-1, with a tentative D call TRBD2 (6 bases). V lost 7 bases and J lost 9, with 25 bases in between. Germline CDR1 is SQVTM and CDR2 is ANQGSEA. The CDR3 extends over 15 amino acids. CDR3 nucleotides: TGCAGCGGGGGCGCTTCGGGAGTTTCATTTGGTGAGCAGTTCTTC. Translating gives CSGGASGVSFGEQFF.

This clonotype was picked up a small number of times. The chain combines TRBV29-1 with TRBJ2-7; tentatively, D is TRBD1 or TRBD2 (5 bases each). V lost 1 base, J lost 6 bases, and 22 bases lay in between. CDR1 is SQVTM and CDR2 is ANQGSEA in the germline V gene. The CDR3 has 16 residues. In nucleotides, the CDR3 is TGCAGCGTTGAAGTTCTTGGGGCGGCCCTTGGGGGCGAGCAGTACTTC. Residues: CSVEVLGAALGGEQYF.

The rearrangement uses TRBV2 and TRBJ2-5, with 7 bases matching TRBD2. The DNA end lines up better with TRBJ2-1; the J call may be wrong. CDR1 SNHLY and CDR2 FYNNEI come from the germline V gene. This CDR3 is built from 13 residues. CDR3 in amino acids: CASSVGLWNEQFF. The CDR3 nucleotides read TGTGCCAGCAGTGTGGGACTATGGAATGAGCAGTTCTTC.

This clonotype was counted a single time. This chain links TRBV7-9 with TRBJ2-7; possible D gene TRBD1, 6 bases. CDR3 length: 15 residues. The germline V gene encodes CDR1 SEHNR and CDR2 FQNEAQ (reference sequence). The germline V and J ends were trimmed by 6 bases and 2 bases, with 17 bases remaining between them. CDR3 sequence (DNA): TGTGCCAGCAGTTACTACCCCCGGGACACCTACGAGCAGTACTTC. This encodes CASSYYPRDTYEQYF.

The chain carries TRBV14 and TRBJ1-1, with TRBD1 identical over 9 bases. This CDR3 has 14 residues. Trimming at V came to 4 bases and at J to 7 bases, leaving 7 bases not matched to a gene. Germline-derived CDR1 and CDR2 are SGHDN and FVKESK. CDR3 in DNA: TGTGCCAGCAGCCCAAATTGGACAGGGGATGAAGCTTTCTTT. This translates into CASSPNWTGDEAFF.

The genes are TRBV10-3 and TRBJ1-3, with D unclear. Germline values: CDR1 ENHRY, CDR2 SYGVKD. The CDR3 spans 14 residues. V lost 5 bases to trimming and J lost 0 bases, with 8 bases between them. The CDR3 nucleotides read TGTGCCATCAGTTTTGATCCCTCTGGAAACACCATATATTTT. Translated, it gives CAISFDPSGNTIYF.

The chain joins TRBV6-5 to TRBJ2-5; D is perhaps TRBD1 (6 bases). The CDR3 is made up of 13 amino acids. V was shortened by 5 bases and J by 7 bases, with 14 bases between the two germline ends. In germline, CDR1 is MNHEY, CDR2 SVGAGI. The CDR3 region is CASSRTGSGTQYF. The DNA of the CDR3 is TGTGCCAGCAGTCGCACAGGGTCGGGGACCCAGTACTTC.

The J gene is TRBJ1-2, the V gene TRBV5-5; no definite D call. The CDR3 has 15 amino acids. V lost 4 bases, J lost 2 bases, and 15 bases lay in between. Germline V lookup: CDR1 SGHKS, CDR2 YYEKEE (reference sequence). The chain's CDR3 is CASSPLTELNYGYTF. In nucleotides, the CDR3 is TGTGCCAGCAGCCCTCTCACTGAATTAAACTATGGCTACACCTTC.

This chain links TRBV12-3 or TRBV12-4 with TRBJ2-5, with 8 positions matching TRBD1. V gave up 7 bases and J gave up 2 bases; unmatched junction bases: 9. CDR3 length equals 15 residues. Here the CDR3 DNA reads TGTGCCAGCAATTACGACAGGGGTGGGCAAGAGACCCAGTACTTC. Translated, it gives CASNYDRGGQETQYF.

This clonotype appeared a single time. The rearrangement joins TRBV11-2 to TRBJ2-7; 15 bases map to TRBD2. The DNA matches TRBJ2-1 better at its end, which makes the J call doubtful. The V gene's germline CDR1 is SGHAT and CDR2 FQNNGV. The CDR3 runs to 17 residues. CDR3 loop: CASSSGLAGGSSNEQFF. CDR3 sequence (DNA): TGTGCCAGCAGCTCAGGACTAGCGGGAGGGTCTAGCAATGAGCAGTTCTTC.